The 14 T cell receptor beta chains presented below share a single source sample, sequenced in a study of post-analysis software for immune sequencing data. General observations from the study: Four or five TRBV segments, TRBV5-6, TRBV5-1 and TRBV20-1 among them, were found more frequent in patients than controls.

Unique molecular identifiers were present in the TCR beta cDNA libraries. Each CDR3 protein is one row after TCRdb ran MiXCR on the PCR reads. The data contain 740,000 or so distinct CDR3 sequences, roughly 50% of them seen just once; the ten biggest clones take up under 6%. Their recognized antigens are unknown. The sample was blood. The receptors originated from a girl aged 10-17 years with multiple sclerosis.

CDR3: CASSLYDSATNEKLFF. The CDR3 DNA follows: TGTGCCAGCAGCTTGTATGACAGTGCAACTAATGAAAAACTGTTTTTT. The chain uses TRBV7-9 and TRBJ1-4; a weak D match, TRBD1 (5 bases). The germline V gene encodes CDR1 SEHNR and CDR2 FQNEAQ (reference sequence). The CDR3 covers 16 residues. The V end lost 3 bases, the J end lost 0 bases, and 11 bases lay between the germline ends.

The chain is built from TRBV7-9 and TRBJ2-7; 7 bases align to TRBD1. With V trimmed by 0 bases and J by 5 bases, 13 bases remained unmatched. This CDR3 spans 17 amino acids. CDR1 is SEHNR, CDR2 FQNEAQ, per germline (reference sequence). This CDR3 reads CASSLARGGLRIDEQYF. The DNA of the CDR3 is TGTGCCAGCAGCTTAGCTAGAGGGGGCCTTAGAATCGACGAGCAGTACTTC. The whole variable domain, remainder taken from reference TRBV7-9 and TRBJ2-7, is DTGVSQNPRHKITKRGQNVTFRCDPISEHNRLYWYRQTLGQGPEFLTYFQNEAQLEKSRLLSDRFSAERPKGSFSTLEIQRTEQGDSAMYLCASSLARGGLRIDEQYFGPGTRLTVT.

The chain recombines TRBV20-1 with TRBJ2-7; TRBD2 matches 9 bases. This CDR3 region has 16 residues. The germline gives CDR1 DFQATT, CDR2 SNEGSKA (reference sequence). With V trimmed by 2 bases and J by 5 bases, 13 bases remained unmatched. The CDR3 region is CSARQALGLAPHEQYF. CDR3 nucleotide sequence: TGCAGTGCTAGACAAGCCTTGGGACTAGCCCCCCACGAGCAGTACTTC.

The sample holds a few counts of this clonotype. The chain couples TRBV12-3 or TRBV12-4 to TRBJ2-1; D possibly corresponds to TRBD2 (7 bases). The CDR3 has 14 residues. Trimming pared 6 bases from V and 9 bases from J, leaving 18 bases between. CDR3: CASRLLGGGGEQFF. CDR3 nucleotide sequence: TGTGCCAGCAGACTATTAGGGGGGGGCGGTGAGCAGTTCTTC.

The J gene is TRBJ2-5, the V gene TRBV20-1, with a possible D match to TRBD2 (6 bases). CDR1 DFQATT and CDR2 SNEGSKA come from the germline V gene (reference sequence). CDR3 length: 14 amino acids. The ends were cut back, 3 bases at V and 4 bases at J, with 15 bases in the middle. The CDR3, as DNA: TGCAGTGCTAGTTCTGGAGGGGCGGGAGAGACCCAGTACTTC. This encodes CSASSGGAGETQYF.

The J gene is TRBJ2-7, the V gene TRBV5-1; either TRBD1 or TRBD2 may fit D (5 bases each). The CDR3 extends over 15 amino acids. Germline values: CDR1 SGHRS, CDR2 YFSETQ. Trimming shortened V by 3 bases and J by 10 bases, and 23 bases separated the two germline ends. This chain's CDR3 is CASSSTGTAGGSQYF. As DNA, the CDR3 is TGCGCCAGCAGCTCGACCGGGACCGCCGGCGGGTCCCAGTACTTC.

The rearrangement uses TRBV12-3 or TRBV12-4 and TRBJ1-2; weak D call: TRBD1 (6 bases). Trimming took off 6 bases at V and 5 bases at J, with 16 bases between the two ends. The CDR3 has 14 amino acids. The CDR3 loop reads CASRLGGGRYGYTF. The CDR3 nucleotides read TGTGCCAGCAGACTAGGGGGGGGGCGTTATGGCTACACCTTC.

V gene TRBV6-4 combines with J gene TRBJ2-1; 7 positions match TRBD1. V trimming: 0 bases; J trimming: 7 bases; junction bases outside the gene matches: 6. The CDR3 covers 15 residues. Germline-derived CDR1 and CDR2 are MRHNA and SNTAGT. The CDR3 region has the DNA TGTGCCAGCAGTGACTCAGGGGGCCTAAGGAATGAGCAGTTCTTC. Protein sequence: CASSDSGGLRNEQFF.

The chain employs TRBV5-1 and TRBJ1-1; maybe TRBD1 (5 bases). The CDR3 consists of 14 residues. Trimming cost V 3 bases and J 5 bases, with 14 bases left between them. Germline CDR1 SGHRS, CDR2 YFSETQ. In nucleotides, the CDR3 is TGCGCCAGCAGCTCGGCGGGGCGCGGTACTGAAGCTTTCTTT. Protein: CASSSAGRGTEAFF.

This clonotype was counted a few times. V usage is TRBV5-1 and J usage is TRBJ2-7; D perhaps matches TRBD1 (6 bases). V was clipped by 4 bases and J by 1 base, with 15 bases between them. The CDR3 runs to 15 residues. Germline V CDR1 and CDR2: SGHRS, YFSETQ. CDR3 sequence reads: CASSHGRGASYEQYF. In DNA, the CDR3 is TGCGCCAGCAGCCACGGCAGGGGCGCGTCCTACGAGCAGTACTTC.

This clonotype was seen a few times. This sequence joins TRBV6-2 or TRBV6-3 and TRBJ2-1; 12 bases match TRBD2. J gave up 7 bases and V 5 bases, and 9 bases lay outside the gene matches. Germline CDR1 and CDR2: MNHEY and SVGEGT. This CDR3 spans 16 amino acids. The CDR3 sequence is CASSRGTSGYINEQFF. Written as DNA, the CDR3 is TGTGCCAGCAGTCGAGGGACTAGCGGGTATATTAATGAGCAGTTCTTC.

The gene calls are TRBV6-5 and TRBJ1-5; no clear D. The V end was cut by 7 bases, the J end by 6 bases, with 4 bases between. This CDR3 has 10 amino acids. CDR1 MNHEY and CDR2 SVGAGI come from the germline V gene. CDR3 in DNA: TGTGCCAGCAAGGGTCAGCCCCAGCATTTT. This sequence encodes CASKGQPQHF.

The chain is built from TRBV29-1 and TRBJ2-1, with TRBD2 identical over 11 bases. Unmatched junction bases numbered 4, after V lost 5 bases and J lost 4 bases. This CDR3 is 14 amino acids long. Per the germline V gene, CDR1 is SQVTM and CDR2 is ANQGSEA. In DNA form, the CDR3 reads TGCAGCGTTTCTAGCGGGGGGAGTTACAATGAGCAGTTCTTC. This translates into CSVSSGGSYNEQFF.

The chain has TRBV14 and TRBJ2-5, with D hard to call. Trimming shortened V by 3 bases and J by 4 bases, and 6 bases separated the two germline ends. Germline V gene lookup returns CDR1 SGHDN and CDR2 FVKESK. This CDR3 is 12 amino acids long. CDR3 loop: CASSQMRETQYF. The CDR3, as DNA: TGTGCCAGCAGCCAGATGAGAGAGACCCAGTACTTC.